Sequencing of this TCR beta chain was carried out in a study of cytomegalovirus exposure and HLA in healthy donors (dated by TCRdb to about 2017). Broadly, across the study: In an earlier analysis of fewer than 750 of the donors, 250 to 300 Gb of sequence data and 117 million unique TCR beta sequences from about 179 million T cells were reported. Roughly 290 gigabases of sequencing data and approximately 92 million unique TCR sequences made up an early release that covered approximately 620 HLA-typed donors. Among the roughly 400 genotyped donors, 75% to 90% belonged to the genetic ancestry cluster associated with self-reported Caucasian donors. The study aimed to test whether cataloging public T cell receptors could reveal signatures of past pathogen exposure. Using immunosequencing, the study profiled T cell repertoires from about 650 subjects and related those repertoires to cytomegalovirus serostatus. A separate validation cohort of 100 to 150 different subjects was used in addition to the approximately 640-subject first cohort. To predict cytomegalovirus infection status, the study brought together high-throughput TCR immunosequencing, statistical association of individual TCRs with disease status, and machine learning. A later analysis re-examined previously published TCR beta repertoires from roughly 650 donors and added high-resolution HLA genotyping to investigate patterns of TCR occurrence. In the later analysis, no new phenotypic data were used to find candidate immune exposures; instead, reliance was placed on TCR beta sequences and their occurrence across donors. An earlier analysis of 500 to 750 of the donors applied high-throughput TCR beta sequencing to assess whether each TCR beta V gene segment acted as functional or pseudogenic. Donor age, sex, ethnicity and CMV serostatus were compiled alongside the repertoire data. A later genetic analysis took genome-wide SNP genotypes for about 65% of the roughly 670 donors and used that subset as a discovery cohort. All discovery cohort repertoires had been generated using a single sequencing platform. Class I and class II HLA loci were covered by the typing at four-digit resolution. Typing coverage varied by locus: roughly 629-640 donors for A, B, C, DRB1 and DQB1; approximately 500 for DQA1; more than 600 for DPA1; 450 to 480 for DPB1. A handful of DR-DQ haplotypes were handled as single units for association and clustering because linkage in the cohort was strong. Across some 400 genotyped donors of the cohort, an average of about 200,000 unique TCR beta nucleotide sequences per donor were sequenced, and roughly 17% of those sequences were non-productive. Here is what the overall study found, with its caveats: Assigning TCR associations to individual alleles was difficult when HLA alleles, especially DR and DQ, strongly co-occurred. In vitro tests confirmed that a few of the cytomegalovirus-associated TCR beta chains recognize cytomegalovirus antigens. A group of highly shared sequence variants was considered likely to be a technical artifact of the sequencing pipeline. Most TCR sequences were observed very rarely across donors, whereas some public TCRs were present in many individuals. Because HLA typing was unavailable for some donors at each locus, only the typed subset was used in association tests. Compared with equally common non-associated chains, HLA-associated TCR beta chains in a later analysis were more clonally expanded and had lower generation probabilities. Presence/absence analyses assumed roughly uniform sequencing depth across donors, an assumption that may not hold. Cytomegalovirus status was reported to be diagnosed by the classifier with high specificity and sensitivity in both the original and validation cohorts. Some 16 rarely observed V segments, including chromosome 9 orphons, were excluded from the earlier analysis of approximately 600 of the donors because counts were too low. In an earlier analysis of some 550 of the donors, most TCR beta V segments were observed in productive rearrangements about 87% or about 30% of the time, broadly matching IMGT annotations. Linkage disequilibrium might explain the correlated functional status among segregating V segments, but an unknown experimental factor could not be ruled out. An association between a missense DCLRE1C variant and V-gene and J-gene trimming of TCR beta chains was found in a later genetic analysis and replicated in an independent cohort. Several of the top co-occurrence clusters appeared to be linked to parvovirus B19, influenza, CMV and Epstein-Barr virus, according to a later analysis. Immune exposure information for the cohort was limited to CMV serostatus. Only TCR beta chains were sequenced in this cohort, and the absence of alpha or paired-chain data limited detectable features. Some IMGT-functional V segments, including TRBV6-2 and TRBV6-3, could not be told apart with the 87-base-pair reads, so those segments were excluded. In a later analysis, the rate of TCR association differed among HLA loci, with DRB1 alleles having the most associated TCRs and HLA-C alleles having the fewest. It was suggested by the authors that the approach could potentially be generalized to other disease states and immunological phenotypes. Most CMV-associated TCR beta chains appeared to be HLA-restricted in a later analysis, and the HLA associations seemed to be driven largely by CMV exposure. A further reported finding was that TCR beta sequences accurately predicted the HLA-A and HLA-B alleles for most subjects in the first cohort. Compared with the approximately 600-donor mean, donors in an Asian-associated ancestry cluster had fewer N-insertions in productive TCRs, according to a later genetic analysis. At a false discovery rate of 0.05, a later analysis linked around 15,000 TCR beta sequences to specific HLA alleles. The study gave a list of 150 to 200 TCR beta chains associated with cytomegalovirus.

The cohort was made up of hundreds of healthy bone marrow donors. At the time of sampling, every cohort member was nominally healthy, though immune exposures that went unrecorded were likely present. The donor was CMV seropositive and belonged to the group of some 290 seropositive cohort members. A peripheral blood sample was provided by each donor, and peripheral blood mononuclear cells were used for TCR beta sequencing. Genomic DNA was extracted from the blood cell samples with the Qiagen DNeasy Blood Extraction Kit. Library method: the immunoSEQ multiplex PCR assay. For the multiplex PCR, a mixture combining 60 forward primers for TCR Vbeta segments and 13 reverse primers for TCR Jbeta segments was used. The CDR3 region of rearranged TCR beta genes was amplified from genomic DNA with a multiplex PCR assay. The amplified TCR beta libraries were sequenced on the Illumina HiSeq System as 87-base-pair reads. The authors' analysis ran thus. In a later analysis, some 80 million unique TCR beta chains were counted across the roughly 670 repertoires, and roughly 10 million of these chains were shared by at least two donors. A nearest-neighbor algorithm error-corrected the raw reads and collapsed the reads into unique sequences, merging closely related sequences to remove PCR and sequencing errors. To assign V, D and J gene segments, CDR3 sequences were aligned to IMGT reference sequences. Each retained sequence needed at least a six-nucleotide match to both a V gene segment and a J gene segment. Rearrangements were called productive when the CDR3 lacked stop codons and stayed in frame with V and J; all others were non-productive. Following IMGT convention, CDR3 was defined as the stretch from the second conserved V-encoded cysteine to the conserved J-encoded phenylalanine. The earlier analysis of some 580 of the donors excluded any sequence lacking an unambiguous match to a single V gene segment. In an earlier analysis of 450 to 700 of the donors, V segments were called functional above 56.7% productive rearrangements and were called segregating when the between-donor standard deviation exceeded 5%. A statistical classification framework was built for diagnosing cytomegalovirus status from the catalog of TCR beta chain sequences. In a later analysis, TCR nucleotide sequences were compared against IMGT/GENE-DB human TR gene sequences so that V and J genes could be assigned. In a later analysis, CDR3 sequences and most-parsimonious VDJ recombination scenarios were assigned using the TCRdist pipeline. A later analysis defined each TCR beta chain by its CDR3 amino acid sequence plus V-gene family, and excluded reads lacking a unique V-gene family. A later analysis removed 500 to 650 highly shared, low-generation-probability nucleotide sequences to deal with suspected cross-contamination and a sequencing artifact. In a later analysis, a clonal expansion index for each public chain was calculated from normalized within-repertoire ranks of inferred template counts. Generation probabilities in a later analysis came from a VDJ recombination model fitted to out-of-frame rearrangements, and those results were checked against IGoR. In a later analysis, TCR-TCR, TCR-HLA and TCR-CMV co-occurrence was scored with hypergeometric tests, and a repertoire-size bias correction was applied to TCR pairs. A later analysis estimated false discovery rates by permuting HLA or CMV assignments 20 times. In a later analysis, co-occurring TCRs were grouped using DBSCAN, with TCRdist sequence similarity added in when clustering inside HLA-allele-positive subsets. For co-occurrence clustering, repertoires with fewer than 30,000 or more than 120,000 public chains were excluded, along with five repertoires with anomalous nucleotide sharing. Drawn from immuneACCESS, this table holds only the in-frame rearrangements with V and J called that TCRdb kept. Clones are partly lost; checked studies trace under half to an unresolved V gene and leave the rest unexplained. Clonal size and the V and J genes are those of that table, whereas D and trimming came from the DNA. For this sample the table gives some 110,000 clones, of which 65% to 75% were detected only once. The top ten constitute around 5% of the sample.

With regard to this clone: What antigen it recognizes has not been identified. No base qualities exist here, and no much larger clone lies one base off it.

V is trimmed back by 1 base and J by 5 bases, and the junction contains 4 bases that no gene match accounts for. From the cysteine up to the phenylalanine, the CDR3 has a length of 14 residues. The DNA shown is the 42-base CDR3, in frame from base 1. CDR1 and CDR2 are drawn from the germline V gene (reference sequence): SEHNR, FQNEAQ. The sequence was collected from a man aged 30 to 45 in good health and CMV-seropositive. The sample taken for sequencing was PBMCs. The V gene is TRBV7-9 and the J gene is TRBJ2-5; 7 bases in the junction line up with TRBD2. The CDR3 loop reads CASSLELGGETQYF. The DNA reads TGTGCCAGCAGCTTAGAACTGGGGGGGGAGACCCAGTACTTC. The variable domain in full, with residues beyond the CDR3 obtained from the reference TRBV7-9 and TRBJ2-5 genes, is DTGVSQNPRHKITKRGQNVTFRCDPISEHNRLYWYRQTLGQGPEFLTYFQNEAQLEKSRLLSDRFSAERPKGSFSTLEIQRTEQGDSAMYLCASSLELGGETQYFGPGTRLLVL.